This is a list of T cell receptor beta chains from one sample in a study of blood T cell repertoires in COVID-19. TCRdb keeps only in-frame clones here, not all; method: immunoSEQ multiplex PCR. Found here are 120,000 or so clones, roughly 84% of them singletons; the top ten hold roughly 3.9%. Sequenced input: peripheral blood. Receptor source: a man aged 60 to 75 with acute or convalescent COVID-19. CDR3s include the opening cysteine and the closing phenylalanine or tryptophan. D genes are given only for firm matches. Size tells how often a clone was seen (once, few, many) or the class of an expanded clone, and some rows leave it out.

cdr3_nt: TGCGCCAGCAGCTTGGGGGCGGGGGAGCAGTACTTC
cdr3_aa: CASSLGAGEQYF
j_call: TRBJ2-7
clone_size: -
d_call: -
v_call: TRBV5-1

cdr3_nt: TGTGCCAGCAGTGCAACCTCGGGAGTGGGGAGTCAGCCCCAGCATTTT
cdr3_aa: CASSATSGVGSQPQHF
j_call: TRBJ1-5
clone_size: -
d_call: -
v_call: TRBV6-1

cdr3_nt: TGTGCCAGCACTAGCGGGAGAAAAGAGACCCAGTACTTC
cdr3_aa: CASTSGRKETQYF
j_call: TRBJ2-5
clone_size: -
d_call: TRBD2
v_call: TRBV15

cdr3_nt: TGTGCCAGTAGTCCGGGACTCTTCACAGATACGCAGTATTTT
cdr3_aa: CASSPGLFTDTQYF
j_call: TRBJ2-3
clone_size: once
d_call: -
v_call: TRBV19

cdr3_nt: TGTGCCAGCAGCCAGTCCCTAGCGGCTAATGAGCAGTTCTTC
cdr3_aa: CASSQSLAANEQFF
j_call: TRBJ2-1
clone_size: -
d_call: TRBD2
v_call: TRBV3-1/TRBV3-2

cdr3_nt: TGTGCCAGCAGCCTCGGGACAGGGGGCTCCTTC
cdr3_aa: CASSLGTGGSF
j_call: TRBJ1-2
clone_size: -
d_call: TRBD1
v_call: TRBV5-6

cdr3_nt: TGTGCCAGCAGCTCACCCCTCAGCGGGAGGGGTAACGAGCAGTACTTC
cdr3_aa: CASSSPLSGRGNEQYF
j_call: TRBJ2-7
clone_size: -
d_call: TRBD2
v_call: TRBV7-2

cdr3_nt: TGTGCCACCGGGGAGGTAAGCAATCAGCCCCAGCATTTT
cdr3_aa: CATGEVSNQPQHF
j_call: TRBJ1-5
clone_size: -
d_call: -
v_call: TRBV10-3

cdr3_nt: TGTGCCACCAGCAGAGATATGACTAGCGGGAGGTTAGGGGAGCAGTTCTTC
cdr3_aa: CATSRDMTSGRLGEQFF
j_call: TRBJ2-1
clone_size: -
d_call: TRBD2
v_call: TRBV15

cdr3_nt: TGTGCCAGCAGTGGGACAGGGGAGCATCGAGCAGGAAAACTGTTTTTT
cdr3_aa: CASSGTGEHRAGKLFF
j_call: TRBJ1-4
clone_size: -
d_call: TRBD1
v_call: TRBV6-2/TRBV6-3

cdr3_nt: TGTGCCGTCAGGGGATGGAATTCACCCCTCCACTTT
cdr3_aa: CAVRGWNSPLHF
j_call: TRBJ1-6
clone_size: few
d_call: -
v_call: TRBV19